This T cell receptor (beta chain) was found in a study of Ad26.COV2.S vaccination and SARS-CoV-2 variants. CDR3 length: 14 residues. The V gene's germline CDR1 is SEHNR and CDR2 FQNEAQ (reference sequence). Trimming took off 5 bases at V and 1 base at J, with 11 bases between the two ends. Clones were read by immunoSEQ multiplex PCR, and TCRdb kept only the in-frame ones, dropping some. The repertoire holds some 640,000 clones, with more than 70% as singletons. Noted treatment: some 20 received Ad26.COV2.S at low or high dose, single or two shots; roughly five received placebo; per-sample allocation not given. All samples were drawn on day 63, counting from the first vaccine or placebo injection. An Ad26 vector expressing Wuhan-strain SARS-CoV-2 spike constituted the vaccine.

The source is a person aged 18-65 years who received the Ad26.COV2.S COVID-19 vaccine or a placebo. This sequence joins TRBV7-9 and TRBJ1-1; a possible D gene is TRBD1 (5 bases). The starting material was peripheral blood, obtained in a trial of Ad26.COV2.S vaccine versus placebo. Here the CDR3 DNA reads TGTGCCAGCAGCATCAGGGCCGGGAACACTGAAGCTTTCTTT. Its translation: CASSIRAGNTEAFF.